The TCR beta chain described here comes from a study of cytomegalovirus exposure and HLA in healthy donors. PCR primers comprised 60 Vbeta and 13 Jbeta primers. Measured with immunoSEQ multiplex PCR; TCRdb has only the in-frame clones, and not every one. The repertoire holds around 100,000 clones, with roughly 85% as singletons. The germline V gene has CDR1 SGHRS and CDR2 YFSETQ. This CDR3 spans 14 amino acids. V lost 3 bases, J lost 7 bases, and 15 bases lay in between. Sequencing input: PBMCs. The V call is TRBV5-1, the J call TRBJ2-3; weak D call: TRBD1 (5 bases). This receptor was obtained from a man aged 30-40 years in good health and CMV-seronegative. In DNA, the CDR3 is TGCGCCAGCAGCTCTGGACAAGATGCAAATACGCAGTATTTT. This encodes CASSSGQDANTQYF. Filled out from reference TRBV5-1 and TRBJ2-3, the complete variable domain reads KAGVTQTPRYLIKTRGQQVTLSCSPISGHRSVSWYQQTPGQGLQFLFEYFSETQRNKGNFPGRFSGRQFSNSRSEMNVSTLELGDSALYLCASSSGQDANTQYFGPGTRLTVL.